The entry below gives a single T cell receptor beta chain sequence along with its context. This receptor's antigen is unknown. No quality values exist for individual bases; no much larger clone is one base distant. CD8 naive samples consisted of CD45RO-negative cells that were positively selected for CCR7, yielding a CD45RA+CCR7+ population without TemRA cells. The donors were healthy, HIV-negative adults who had no recently reported acute infections or vaccinations. Every donor was a Caucasian adult residing in Nashville, Tennessee, USA. Blood was obtained by leukapheresis, after which PBMCs were separated by Ficoll-Histopaque density gradient centrifugation and cryopreserved in liquid nitrogen vapor phase. Purity and quantity of every magnetically sorted T cell population were checked by analytical flow cytometry. From each sorted fraction, genomic DNA was isolated and quantified by UV absorbance on a Nanodrop 2000c.

The data derive from a study of shared clonotypes between healthy human individuals (dated by TCRdb to the early 2020s). Background on the whole study: A couple of women and a few men aged 18 to 49 years were included in the cohort. For each donor, CD4 naive and CD4 memory were each run on three plates, CD8 naive on two plates, and CD8 memory on one plate. To estimate repertoire size and how much clonotypes are shared between individuals, the study performed deep sequencing of blood TCR repertoires from roughly five healthy adults. Different laboratories and diverse techniques were used to prepare libraries and sequence TCR repertoires, to increase sequencing depth and limit assay-specific biases. Each donor's leukapheresis produced roughly between about 0.9 and 9.5 billion PBMCs. Broad study findings and their caveats: Sampling was restricted to blood, and TCR repertoires in tissue are likely to differ from TCR repertoires in blood. Because the study included a small number of donors, the genetic and exposure-history diversity represented was limited. When a few donors were compared, the shared fraction of clonotypes was about 5.4% for naive CD4, about 4% for naive CD8, 2% to 2.5% for memory CD4, and about 0.36% for memory CD8. Clonotypes shared by all four sorted-subset donors showed higher generation probabilities than non-shared clonotypes. Incomplete sequencing was indicated by rarefaction of sorted-subset datasets, despite the large sequencing depth. Based on pairwise subsampling, the degree of clonotype sharing among donors was expected to be affected by sequencing depth. Naive subsets generally had larger estimated clonotype richness than memory subsets did.

TCR CDR3 regions were amplified from genomic DNA by multiplex PCR using the deep immunoSEQ assay. Extracted genomic DNA from each cell subset was spread evenly across all wells of several immunoSEQ 96-well plates, with each plate serving as a replicate. For sorted subsets, each replicate PCR was loaded with around 200 ng genomic DNA, equivalent to 30,000 or so T cell genomes. Purified libraries were measured with a Qubit 3.0 fluorometer, size-checked on a Bioanalyzer 2100, and measured again with the KAPA Library Quantification kit. Every immunoSEQ 96-well plate was sequenced on a separate single-read 150-cycle Illumina NextSeq 550 flow cell. Processing in the source paper ran as follows. Because the immunoSEQ output held only junctional sequences and lacked quality scores, the filtering could not match the filtering applied to full-length reads. Sequences were annotated with PyIR, a Python wrapper for IgBLAST v1.9, using IMGT germline references to assign V/J genes and CDR3. Reads were removed for weak V/J assignments (E-value above 1e-6), missing CDR3, stop codons, out-of-frame junctions, or ambiguous translated residues. A V3J clonotype was defined by an identical inferred V gene, J gene, and CDR3 amino acid sequence. Percentage overlap between repertoires was calculated by dividing the number of shared unique clonotypes by the size of the smaller repertoire. Richness of each repertoire was evaluated using RTK rarefaction, the Chao1 estimator, and Recon v2.1 estimates of unobserved clonotypes. Generation probabilities for all TCRbeta clonotypes obtained by the gDNA method from a handful of donors were computed using OLGA. Drawn from immuneACCESS, this table holds only the in-frame rearrangements with V and J called that TCRdb kept. Clones are partly lost; checked studies trace under half to an unresolved V gene and leave the rest unexplained. D and trimming were read from the DNA, whereas the V and J calls and clone size are those reported in that table. Here the sample has about 2.1 million clones; 90% to 95% occur a single time. Less than 2% of the sample lies in the top ten.

A distance of 21 bases separates the germline ends of V and J, which lose 6 bases and 3 bases respectively. Spanning cysteine to phenylalanine, the CDR3 consists of 16 amino acids. The sequence is cut down to CDR3 DNA, 48 bases in frame from base 1. For CDR1 and CDR2, the germline V gene lists MDHEN and SYDVKM. Sequenced input: naive CD8+ T cells from PBMCs. The sample's cell subset or site label, decoded: CD45RA+CCR7+. The sequence links TRBV28 to TRBJ2-7; D gene: possibly TRBD2, on 6 matching bases. The clonotype originates from a man between 18 and 35 years old in good health. Some clones in this sample may be carry-over from other donors' samples. The sequenced DNA: TGTGCCAGCAGACACGAACTAGCAGAGGGGATCTACGAGCAGTACTTC. Its protein is CASRHELAEGIYEQYF. With all but the CDR3 taken from the reference TRBV28 and TRBJ2-7 genes, the full variable domain is: DVKVTQSSRYLVKRTGEKVFLECVQDMDHENMFWYRQDPGLGLRLIYFSYDVKMKEKGDIPEGYSVSREKKERFSLILESASTNQTSMYLCASRHELAEGIYEQYFGPGTRLTVT.